A selection of T cell receptor beta chains follows, all from one sample in a study of blood T cell repertoires in COVID-19. The protocol was immunoSEQ multiplex PCR, while the TCRdb copy is restricted to in-frame clones and leaves out a portion. Of approximately 210,000 clones in the sample, roughly 86% were seen once. Sequenced sample: peripheral blood. These receptors all come from a woman aged 40-49 years with acute or convalescent COVID-19. Each CDR3 is given with its conserved first and last residue. D genes are given only for firm matches. Expanded clones are given a class, and other clones once, few, many or no size at all.

.	TRBV5-1	TRBJ2-3	.	TGCGCCAGCAGCTTCGGGTACGCAGATACGCAGTATTTT	CASSFGYADTQYF
many	TRBV19	TRBJ1-4	.	TGTGCCAGTAACCCGCAGGGGTCGAATGAAAAACTGTTTTTT	CASNPQGSNEKLFF
.	TRBV6-2/TRBV6-3	TRBJ1-1	TRBD1	TGTGCCAGCAGTCCCACTGCGACAGGGAGAGTGGTAGCTTTCTTT	CASSPTATGRVVAFF
.	TRBV7-2	TRBJ1-1	TRBD1	TGTGCCAGCAGCTTAACAGGGGGCAGAACTGAAGCTTTCTTT	CASSLTGGRTEAFF
.	TRBV5-4	TRBJ1-1	.	TGTGCCAGCAGCCCCCAGGTTGGGTTGAACACTGAAGCTTTCTTT	CASSPQVGLNTEAFF
.	TRBV6-4	TRBJ2-7	.	TGTGCCCCCCTCTCAGGGTGGGAGCAGTACTTC	CAPLSGWEQYF
.	TRBV7-8	TRBJ1-1	.	TGTGCCAGCAGCTCAGACACTGAAGCTTTCTTT	CASSSDTEAFF
.	TRBV7-2	TRBJ2-5	TRBD1	TGTGCCAGCAGCTTAGAGGGGGACAGGGGTAGGCAAGAGACCCAGTACTTC	CASSLEGDRGRQETQYF
.	TRBV12-3/TRBV12-4	TRBJ1-1	TRBD1	TGTGCCAGCAGGGGTACAGGGGGCGCGGTCTTT	CASRGTGGAVF
.	TRBV6-1	TRBJ1-2	.	TGTGCCAGCAGTGAATCGGCAGGGAAGACCTATGGCTACACCTTC	CASSESAGKTYGYTF
once	TRBV5-6	TRBJ2-1	TRBD1	TGTGCCAGCAACTCACGGGACAGGGGGAGGAATGAGCAGTTCTTC	CASNSRDRGRNEQFF
few	TRBV6-5	TRBJ2-1	.	TGTGCCAGCAGTCTCCGGGGTGGCGATGAGCAGTTCTTC	CASSLRGGDEQFF
.	TRBV5-1	TRBJ2-2	.	TGCGCCAGCAGCTTGATTCTCACCGGGGAGCTGTTTTTT	CASSLILTGELFF
.	TRBV3-1/TRBV3-2	TRBJ2-1	TRBD1	TGTGCCAGCAGCCAAGGTCCAGACAGGGGGTTTCACAATGAGCAGTTCTTC	CASSQGPDRGFHNEQFF
.	TRBV6-5	TRBJ1-3	.	TGTGCCAGCAGTACCGACAGTTACACCATATATTTT	CASSTDSYTIYF
once	TRBV24-1	TRBJ1-2	.	TGTGCCACCAGTACACCCCCTGGGGGGTCGGGAAACTATGGCTACACCTTC	CATSTPPGGSGNYGYTF
.	TRBV5-1	TRBJ2-5	.	TGCGCCAGCTCGGACAGCCAAGAGACCCAGTACTTC	CASSDSQETQYF
.	TRBV11-2	TRBJ2-1	TRBD2	TGTGCCAGCAGCTTAGCCCGGACGGTAGCGGGGGGGCATGAGCAGTTCTTC	CASSLARTVAGGHEQFF
.	TRBV19	TRBJ1-5	TRBD1	TGTGCCAGTAGTATTTGGAAAGGGACAGGCGCTACCTATAGCAATCAGCCCCAGCATTTT	CASSIWKGTGATYSNQPQHF
.	TRBV6-1	TRBJ2-7	.	TGTGCCAGCAGTGAAGGATGGGGGGGGGCCTTCTACGAGCAGTACTTC	CASSEGWGGAFYEQYF
.	TRBV10-3	TRBJ2-7	TRBD2	TGTGCCATCAGAGCAGAGCGGGAGGGCTACGAGCAGTACTTC	CAIRAEREGYEQYF
.	TRBV7-6	TRBJ1-5	.	TGTGCCAGCAGCCCAGGAGGCCAAAGTCAGCCCCAGCATTTT	CASSPGGQSQPQHF
.	TRBV10-3	TRBJ2-1	TRBD2	TGTGCCATCAGTGACCCCGGGCTAGCGGTTAGCTCCTACAATGAGCAGTTCTTC	CAISDPGLAVSSYNEQFF
.	TRBV9	TRBJ1-4	.	TGTGCCAGCAGCGTGGGGGGGATTGGAGAAAAACTGTTTTTT	CASSVGGIGEKLFF
.	TRBV19	TRBJ1-2	TRBD1	TGTGCCAGTAGTATAAGTTCGACAGGGGGCTTTAGTGATGGCTACACCTTC	CASSISSTGGFSDGYTF
.	TRBV9	TRBJ2-3	.	TGTGCCAGCAGCGTTGCGGTGGGCACAGATACGCAGTATTTT	CASSVAVGTDTQYF